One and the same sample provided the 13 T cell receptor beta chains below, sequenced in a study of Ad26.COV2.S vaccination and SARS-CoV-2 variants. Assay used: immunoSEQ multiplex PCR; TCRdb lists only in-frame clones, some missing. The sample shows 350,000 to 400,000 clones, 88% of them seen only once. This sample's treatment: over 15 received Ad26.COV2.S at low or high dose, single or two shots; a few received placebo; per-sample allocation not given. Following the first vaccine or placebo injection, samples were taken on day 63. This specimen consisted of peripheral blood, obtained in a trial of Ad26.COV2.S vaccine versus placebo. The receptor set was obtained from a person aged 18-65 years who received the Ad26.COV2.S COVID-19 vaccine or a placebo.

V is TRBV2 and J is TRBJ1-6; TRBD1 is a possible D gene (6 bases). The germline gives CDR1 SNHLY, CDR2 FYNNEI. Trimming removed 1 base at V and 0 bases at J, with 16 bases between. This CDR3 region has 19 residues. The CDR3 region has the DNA TGTGCCAGCAGTGAAGAGGCCAGGACAGTCCTCTCCTATAATTCACCCCTCCACTTT. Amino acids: CASSEEARTVLSYNSPLHF.

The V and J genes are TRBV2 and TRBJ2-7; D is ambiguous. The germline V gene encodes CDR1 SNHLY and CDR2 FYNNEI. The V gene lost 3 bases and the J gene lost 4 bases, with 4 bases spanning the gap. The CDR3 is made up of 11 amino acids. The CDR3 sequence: CASSDRYEQYF. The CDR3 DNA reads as TGTGCCAGCAGTGACAGGTACGAGCAGTACTTC.

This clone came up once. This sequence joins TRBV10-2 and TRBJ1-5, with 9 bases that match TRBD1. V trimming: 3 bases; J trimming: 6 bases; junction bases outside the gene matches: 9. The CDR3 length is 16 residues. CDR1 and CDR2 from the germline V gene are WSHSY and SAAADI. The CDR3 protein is CASSDVGTGRGQPQHF. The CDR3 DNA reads TGCGCCAGCAGTGACGTGGGGACAGGGCGCGGTCAGCCCCAGCATTTT.

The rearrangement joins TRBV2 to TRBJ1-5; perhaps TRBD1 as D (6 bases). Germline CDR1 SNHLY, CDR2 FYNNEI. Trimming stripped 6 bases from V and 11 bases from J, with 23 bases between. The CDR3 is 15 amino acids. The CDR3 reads CASSVPQGRYSAQHF. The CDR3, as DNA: TGTGCCAGCAGCGTCCCACAGGGTCGCTATAGTGCCCAGCATTTT.

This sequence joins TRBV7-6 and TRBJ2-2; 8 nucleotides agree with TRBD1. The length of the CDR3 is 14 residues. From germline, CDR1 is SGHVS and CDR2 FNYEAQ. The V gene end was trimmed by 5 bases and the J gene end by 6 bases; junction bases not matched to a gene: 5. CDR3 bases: TGTGCCAGCAGCACCCAGGGGGCCCCCGGGGAGCTGTTTTTT. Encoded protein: CASSTQGAPGELFF. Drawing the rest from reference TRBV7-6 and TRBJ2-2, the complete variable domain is GAGVSQSPRYKVTKRGQDVALRCDPISGHVSLYWYRQALGQGPEFLTYFNYEAQQDKSGLPNDRFSAERPEGSISTLTIQRTEQRDSAMYRCASSTQGAPGELFFGEGSRLTVL.

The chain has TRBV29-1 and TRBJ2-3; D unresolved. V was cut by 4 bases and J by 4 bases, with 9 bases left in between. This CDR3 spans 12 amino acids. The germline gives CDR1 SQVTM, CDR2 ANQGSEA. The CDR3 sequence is CSVGALADTQYF. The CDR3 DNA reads TGCAGCGTTGGGGCTTTGGCAGATACGCAGTATTTT.

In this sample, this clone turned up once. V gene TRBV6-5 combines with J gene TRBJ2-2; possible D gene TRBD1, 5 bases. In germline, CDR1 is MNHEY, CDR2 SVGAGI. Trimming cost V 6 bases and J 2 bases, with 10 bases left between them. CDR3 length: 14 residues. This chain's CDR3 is CASRQVQNTGELFF. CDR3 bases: TGTGCCAGCAGACAGGTGCAAAACACCGGGGAGCTGTTTTTT.

The chain's CDR3 is CASSELRDGGQETQYF. In nucleotides, the CDR3 is TGTGCCAGCAGTGAACTCCGAGACGGGGGCCAAGAGACCCAGTACTTC. The chain couples TRBV6-1 to TRBJ2-5, with D possibly matching TRBD2 (6 bases). CDR3 length equals 16 residues. Per germline, CDR1 MNHNS and CDR2 SASEGT. Trimming pared 2 bases from V and 1 base from J, leaving 14 bases between.

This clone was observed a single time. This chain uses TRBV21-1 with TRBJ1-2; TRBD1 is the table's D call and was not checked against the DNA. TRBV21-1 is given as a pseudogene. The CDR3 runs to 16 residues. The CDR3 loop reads CASSKVGQRSSYGYTF. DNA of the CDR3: TGTGCCAGCAGCAAAGTGGGACAGCGATCCTCCTATGGCTACACCTTC.

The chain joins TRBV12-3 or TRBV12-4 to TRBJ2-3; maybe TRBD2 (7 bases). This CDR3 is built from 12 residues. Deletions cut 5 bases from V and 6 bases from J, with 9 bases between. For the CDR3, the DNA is TGTGCCAGCAGTGCGGGGGCGGATACGCAGTATTTT. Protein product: CASSAGADTQYF.

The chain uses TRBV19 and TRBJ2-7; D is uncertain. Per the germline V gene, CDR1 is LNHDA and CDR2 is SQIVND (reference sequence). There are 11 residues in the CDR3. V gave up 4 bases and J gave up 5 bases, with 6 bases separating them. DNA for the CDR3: TGTGCCAGTAGTAAGGGCAACGAGCAGTACTTC. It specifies CASSKGNEQYF.

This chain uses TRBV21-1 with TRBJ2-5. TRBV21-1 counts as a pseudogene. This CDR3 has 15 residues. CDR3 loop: CASSVVGTEEETQYF. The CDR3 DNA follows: TGTGCCAGCAGCGTAGTGGGGACGGAGGAAGAGACCCAGTACTTC.

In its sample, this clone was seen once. CDR3 in DNA: TGTGCCAGCAGTGAACCCGGGGGCAGGGGGCAAGCCGGGGAGCTGTTTTTT. Its protein is CASSEPGGRGQAGELFF. The J gene is TRBJ2-2, the V gene TRBV6-1, with 8 bases that match TRBD1. Germline CDR1 is MNHNS and CDR2 is SASEGT. Unmatched junction bases numbered 11, after V lost 2 bases and J lost 6 bases. The CDR3 length is 17 residues.